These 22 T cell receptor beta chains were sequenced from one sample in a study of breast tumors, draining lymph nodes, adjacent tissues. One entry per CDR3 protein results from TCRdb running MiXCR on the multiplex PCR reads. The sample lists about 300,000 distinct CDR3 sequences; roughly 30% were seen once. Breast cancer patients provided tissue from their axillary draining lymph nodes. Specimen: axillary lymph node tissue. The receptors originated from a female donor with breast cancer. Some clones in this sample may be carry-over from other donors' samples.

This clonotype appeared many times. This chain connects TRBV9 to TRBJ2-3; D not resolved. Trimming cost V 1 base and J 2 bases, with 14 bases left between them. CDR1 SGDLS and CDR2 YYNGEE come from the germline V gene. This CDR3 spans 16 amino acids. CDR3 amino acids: CASSVTHSTPTDTQYF. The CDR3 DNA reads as TGTGCCAGCAGCGTAACCCACAGTACCCCCACAGATACGCAGTATTTT.

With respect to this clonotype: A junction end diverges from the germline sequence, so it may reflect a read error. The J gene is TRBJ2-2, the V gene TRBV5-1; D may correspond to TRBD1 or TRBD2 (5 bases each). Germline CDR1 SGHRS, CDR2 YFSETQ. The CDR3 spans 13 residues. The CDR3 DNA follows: TGCGCCAGCAGCTTGTCGGGTGCCGGGGACCTGTTTTTT. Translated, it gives CASSLSGAGDLFF.

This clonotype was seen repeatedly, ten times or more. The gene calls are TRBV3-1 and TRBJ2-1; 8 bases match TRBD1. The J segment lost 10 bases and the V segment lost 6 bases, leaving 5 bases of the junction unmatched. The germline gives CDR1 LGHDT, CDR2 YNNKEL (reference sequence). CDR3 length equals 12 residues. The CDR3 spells CASSQTGVEQFF. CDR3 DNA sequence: TGTGCCAGCAGTCAGACAGGGGTCGAGCAGTTCTTC.

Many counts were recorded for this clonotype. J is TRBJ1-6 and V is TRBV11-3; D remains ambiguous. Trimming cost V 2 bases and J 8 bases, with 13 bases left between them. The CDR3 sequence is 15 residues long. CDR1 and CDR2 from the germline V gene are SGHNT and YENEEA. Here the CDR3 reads CASSLTQILHSPLHF. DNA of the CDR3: TGTGCCAGCAGCTTAACACAGATACTTCATTCACCCCTCCACTTT.

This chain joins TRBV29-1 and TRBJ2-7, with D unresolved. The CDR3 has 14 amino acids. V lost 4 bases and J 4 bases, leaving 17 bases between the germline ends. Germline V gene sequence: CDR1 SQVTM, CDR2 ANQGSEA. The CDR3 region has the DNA TGCAGCGTTGGAGGCATTATTCGGGTTTACGAGCAGTACTTC. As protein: CSVGGIIRVYEQYF.

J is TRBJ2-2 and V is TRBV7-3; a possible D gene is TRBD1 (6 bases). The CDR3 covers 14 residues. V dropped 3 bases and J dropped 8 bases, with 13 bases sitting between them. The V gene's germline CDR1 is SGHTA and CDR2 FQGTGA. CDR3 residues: CASSLDRDSGELFF. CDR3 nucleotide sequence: TGTGCCAGCAGCTTGGACAGAGACTCTGGGGAGCTGTTTTTT.

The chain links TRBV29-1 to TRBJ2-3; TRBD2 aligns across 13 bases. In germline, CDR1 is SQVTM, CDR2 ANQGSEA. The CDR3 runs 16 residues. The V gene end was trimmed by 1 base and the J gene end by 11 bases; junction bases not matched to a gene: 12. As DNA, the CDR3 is TGCAGCGTTGAAGGGAAAACTAGCGGGAGGGCCTATGAGCAGTATTTT. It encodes CSVEGKTSGRAYEQYF.

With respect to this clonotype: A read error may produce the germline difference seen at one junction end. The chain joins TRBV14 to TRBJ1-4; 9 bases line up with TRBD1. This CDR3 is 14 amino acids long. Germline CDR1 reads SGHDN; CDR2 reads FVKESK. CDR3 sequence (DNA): TGTGCCAGCAGCCATTGGACAGGGGCTGAAAAACTGCTTTTC. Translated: CASSHWTGAEKLLF.

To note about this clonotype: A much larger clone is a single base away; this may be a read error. CDR3 nucleotides: TGTGCCAGCAGAAATCTACTAGCGGGGGACAATGGGCAGTTCTTC. It codes for CASRNLLAGDNGQFF. The chain uses TRBV12-3 or TRBV12-4 and TRBJ2-1, with 11 bases fitting TRBD2. This CDR3 has 15 amino acids.

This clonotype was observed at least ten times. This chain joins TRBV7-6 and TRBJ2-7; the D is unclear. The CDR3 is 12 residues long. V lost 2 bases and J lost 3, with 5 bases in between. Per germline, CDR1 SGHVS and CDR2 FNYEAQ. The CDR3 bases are TGTGCCAGCAGCTTACAAGGCTACGAGCAGTACTTC. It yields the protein CASSLQGYEQYF.

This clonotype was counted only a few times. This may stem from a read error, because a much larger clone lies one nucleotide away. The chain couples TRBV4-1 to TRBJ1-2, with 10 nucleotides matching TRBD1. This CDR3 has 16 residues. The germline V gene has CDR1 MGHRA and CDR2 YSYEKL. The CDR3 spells CAGSQVPGQGNYGYTF. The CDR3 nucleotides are TGCGCCGGCAGCCAAGTCCCGGGACAGGGGAACTATGGCTACACCTTC.

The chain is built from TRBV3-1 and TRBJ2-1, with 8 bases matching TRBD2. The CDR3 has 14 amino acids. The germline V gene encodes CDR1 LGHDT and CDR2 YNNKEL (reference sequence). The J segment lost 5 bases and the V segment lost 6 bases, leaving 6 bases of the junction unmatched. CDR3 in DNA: TGTGCCAGCAGAGCTAGCGGGCTAAACAATGAGCAGTTCTTC. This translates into CASRASGLNNEQFF.

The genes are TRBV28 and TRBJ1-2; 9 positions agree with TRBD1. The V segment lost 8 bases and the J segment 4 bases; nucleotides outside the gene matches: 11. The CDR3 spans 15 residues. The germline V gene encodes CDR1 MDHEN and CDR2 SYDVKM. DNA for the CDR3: TGTGCCAGCTGGGACCCACAGGGGGCGGTCTATGGCTACACCTTC. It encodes CASWDPQGAVYGYTF.

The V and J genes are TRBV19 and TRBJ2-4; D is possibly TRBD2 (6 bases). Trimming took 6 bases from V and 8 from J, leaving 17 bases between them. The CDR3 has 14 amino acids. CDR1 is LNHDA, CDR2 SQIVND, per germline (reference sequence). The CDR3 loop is CASRPTRDSDIQYF. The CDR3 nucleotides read TGTGCCAGTAGACCGACCCGGGACTCGGACATTCAGTACTTC. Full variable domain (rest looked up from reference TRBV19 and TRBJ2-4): DGGITQSPKYLFRKEGQNVTLSCEQNLNHDAMYWYRQDPGQGLRLIYYSQIVNDFQKGDIAEGYSVSREKKESFPLTVTSAQKNPTAFYLCASRPTRDSDIQYFGAGTRLSVL.

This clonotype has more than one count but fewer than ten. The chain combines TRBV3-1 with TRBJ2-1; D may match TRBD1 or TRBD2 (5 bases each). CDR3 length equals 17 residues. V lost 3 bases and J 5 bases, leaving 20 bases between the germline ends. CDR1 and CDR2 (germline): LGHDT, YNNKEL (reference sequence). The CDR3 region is CASSQGPSGRRNNEQFF. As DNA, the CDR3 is TGTGCCAGCAGCCAGGGACCATCGGGACGACGGAACAATGAGCAGTTCTTC.

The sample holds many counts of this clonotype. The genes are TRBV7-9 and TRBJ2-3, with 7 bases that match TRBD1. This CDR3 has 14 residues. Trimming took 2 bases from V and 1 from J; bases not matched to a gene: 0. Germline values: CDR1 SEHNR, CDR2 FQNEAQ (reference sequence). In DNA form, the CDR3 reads TGTGCCAGCAGCTTAAGGGGGCGCACAGATACGCAGTATTTT. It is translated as CASSLRGRTDTQYF.

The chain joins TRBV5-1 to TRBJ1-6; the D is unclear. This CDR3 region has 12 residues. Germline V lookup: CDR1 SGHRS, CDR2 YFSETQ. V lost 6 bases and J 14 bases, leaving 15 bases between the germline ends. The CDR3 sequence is CASTRTAPTLHF. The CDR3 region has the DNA TGCGCCAGCACCCGAACGGCACCCACCCTCCACTTT.

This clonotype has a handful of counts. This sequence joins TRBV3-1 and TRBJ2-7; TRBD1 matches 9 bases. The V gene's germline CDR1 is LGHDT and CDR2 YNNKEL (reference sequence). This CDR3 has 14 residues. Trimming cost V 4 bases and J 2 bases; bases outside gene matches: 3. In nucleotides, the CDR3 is TGTGCCAGCAGCCCTTGGACAGGGGCCTACGAGCAGTACTTC. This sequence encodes CASSPWTGAYEQYF.

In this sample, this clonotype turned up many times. In nucleotides, the CDR3 is TGCGCCAGCAGGAGACTTGGAACCTGGCGTAATAAGAAGGCAGATACGCAGTATTTT. It encodes CASRRLGTWRNKKADTQYF. The J gene is TRBJ2-3, the V gene TRBV10-1; unclear D gene. Trimming left V 6 bases short and J 4 bases short, with 29 bases between. CDR1 WNHNN and CDR2 SYGVQD come from the germline V gene (reference sequence). This CDR3 has 19 residues.

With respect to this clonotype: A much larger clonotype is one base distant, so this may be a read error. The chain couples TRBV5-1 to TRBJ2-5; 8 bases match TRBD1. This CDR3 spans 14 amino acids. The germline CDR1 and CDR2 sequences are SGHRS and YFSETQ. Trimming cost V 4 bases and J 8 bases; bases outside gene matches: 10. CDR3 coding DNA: TGCGCCAGCAGCAAAAGGACAGGGATAGACACCCAGTACTTC. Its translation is CASSKRTGIDTQYF.

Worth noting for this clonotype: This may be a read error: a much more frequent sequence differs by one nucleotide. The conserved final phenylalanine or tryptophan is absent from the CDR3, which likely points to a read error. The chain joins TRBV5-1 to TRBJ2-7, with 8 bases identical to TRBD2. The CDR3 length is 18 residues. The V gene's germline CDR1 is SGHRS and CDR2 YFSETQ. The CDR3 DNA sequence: TGCGCCAGCAGCCCAGGGACTGCACCGGGACTAGGCTCCTGCGAGCAGTACCTC. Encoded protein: CASSPGTAPGLGSCEQYL.

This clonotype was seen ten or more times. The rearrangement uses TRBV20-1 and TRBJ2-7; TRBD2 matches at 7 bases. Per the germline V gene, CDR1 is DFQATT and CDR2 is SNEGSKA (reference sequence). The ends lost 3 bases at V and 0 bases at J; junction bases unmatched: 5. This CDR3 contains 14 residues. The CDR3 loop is CSARHSSGSYEQYF. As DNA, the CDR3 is TGCAGTGCTAGGCACTCTAGCGGCTCCTACGAGCAGTACTTC.